This T cell receptor (beta chain) was identified during a study of shared clonotypes between healthy human individuals. About the research overall: CD4 naive and memory got three plates each, CD8 naive two, CD8 memory one. General study results and limits: The sampled material consisted only of blood, and tissue repertoires are likely to differ.

Profiled with immunoSEQ multiplex PCR; TCRdb holds only in-frame clones, not every one. Here the sample spans 800,000 to 1,200,000 clones, around 82% being singletons. Into CD45RA+ naive and CD45RA-negative memory subsets, the CD4+ cells were split. Comment on this clone: Its antigen is unidentified.

The CDR3 is 13 amino acids. Trimming took 5 bases from V and 6 from J, leaving 12 bases between them. Germline V lookup: CDR1 SGHTA, CDR2 FQGTGA. The sample taken for sequencing was memory CD4+ T cells from PBMCs. Subset: CD45RA-negative fraction. This chain connects TRBV7-3 to TRBJ2-3; no definite D call. The TCR comes from a man younger than 35 in good health. Some clones in this sample may be carry-over from other donors' samples. The DNA for the CDR3 is TGTGCCAGCAGCGCGGTGGGTTGGGATACGCAGTATTTT. Translated, it gives CASSAVGWDTQYF.